This TCR beta chain was sequenced during a study of shared clonotypes between healthy human individuals. Whole-study results and caveats: With few donors, the genetic and exposure-history diversity represented was limited.

There are 18 residues in the CDR3. CDR1 is SGDLS and CDR2 is YYNGEE in the germline V gene. The V segment lost 4 bases and the J segment 0 bases; nucleotides outside the gene matches: 6. With regard to this clone: The antigen is undetermined.

Data came from immunoSEQ multiplex PCR; TCRdb stores just in-frame clones and leaves some out. The data contain over a million clones, under 80% of them singletons. This chain uses TRBV9 with TRBJ2-3; 15 nucleotides agree with TRBD2. The receptor was derived from a man between 18 and 35 years old in good health. The sample taken for sequencing was memory CD4+ T cells sorted from blood. Stated subset: CD45RA-negative fraction. The CDR3 region has the DNA TGTGCCAGCAGCCCGGGACTAGCGGGAGGAACTAGCACAGATACGCAGTATTTT. This sequence encodes CASSPGLAGGTSTDTQYF.